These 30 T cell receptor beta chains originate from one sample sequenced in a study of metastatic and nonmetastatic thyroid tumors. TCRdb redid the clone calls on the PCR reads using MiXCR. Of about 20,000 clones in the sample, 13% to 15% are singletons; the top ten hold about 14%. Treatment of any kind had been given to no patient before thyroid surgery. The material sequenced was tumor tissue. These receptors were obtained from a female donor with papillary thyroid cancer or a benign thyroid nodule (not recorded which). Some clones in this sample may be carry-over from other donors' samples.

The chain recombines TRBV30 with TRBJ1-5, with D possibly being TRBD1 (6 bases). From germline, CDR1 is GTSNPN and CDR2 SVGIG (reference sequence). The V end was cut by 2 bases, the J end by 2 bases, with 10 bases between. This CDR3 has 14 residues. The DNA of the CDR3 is TGTGCCTGGAGTCGGACAGCCCGCAATCAGCCCCAGCATTTT. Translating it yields CAWSRTARNQPQHF.

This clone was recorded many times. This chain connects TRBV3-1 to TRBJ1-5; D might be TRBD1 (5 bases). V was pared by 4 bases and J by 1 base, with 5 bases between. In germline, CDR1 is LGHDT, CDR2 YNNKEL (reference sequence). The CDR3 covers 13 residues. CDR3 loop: CASSRQSNQPQHF. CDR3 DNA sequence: TGTGCCAGCAGCCGACAGAGCAATCAGCCCCAGCATTTT.

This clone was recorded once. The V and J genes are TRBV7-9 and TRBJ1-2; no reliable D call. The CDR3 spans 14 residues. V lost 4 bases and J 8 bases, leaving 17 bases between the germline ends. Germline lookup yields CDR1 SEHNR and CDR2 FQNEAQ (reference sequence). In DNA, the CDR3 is TGTGCCAGCAGCTCCTCGGCACCATCAGGCGGCTACACCTTC. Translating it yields CASSSSAPSGGYTF.

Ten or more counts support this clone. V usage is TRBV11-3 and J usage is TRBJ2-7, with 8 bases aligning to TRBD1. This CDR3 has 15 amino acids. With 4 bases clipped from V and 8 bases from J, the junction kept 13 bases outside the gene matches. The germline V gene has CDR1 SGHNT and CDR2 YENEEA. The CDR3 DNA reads TGTGCCAGCAGCTCGCGATCCGGGACAGGTCATAAGCAGTACTTC. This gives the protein CASSSRSGTGHKQYF.

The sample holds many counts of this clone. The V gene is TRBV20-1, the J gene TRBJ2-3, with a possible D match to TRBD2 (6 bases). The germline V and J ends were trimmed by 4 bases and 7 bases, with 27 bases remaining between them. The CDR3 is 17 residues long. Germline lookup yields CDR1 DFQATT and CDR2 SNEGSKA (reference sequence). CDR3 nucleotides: TGCAGTGCTACCAAAATTACGGGAGACGTTTCCGGAAATACGCAGTATTTT. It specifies CSATKITGDVSGNTQYF.

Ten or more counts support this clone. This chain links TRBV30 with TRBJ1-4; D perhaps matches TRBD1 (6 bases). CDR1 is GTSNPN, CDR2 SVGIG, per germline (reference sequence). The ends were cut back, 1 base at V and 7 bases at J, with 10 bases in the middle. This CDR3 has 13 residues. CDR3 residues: CAWSGMGAEKLFF. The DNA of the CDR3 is TGTGCCTGGAGTGGGATGGGGGCTGAAAAACTGTTTTTT.

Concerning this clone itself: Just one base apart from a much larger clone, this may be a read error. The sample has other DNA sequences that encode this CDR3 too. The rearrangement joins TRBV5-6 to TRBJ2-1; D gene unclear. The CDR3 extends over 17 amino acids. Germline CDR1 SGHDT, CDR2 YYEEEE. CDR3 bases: TGTGCCAGTAGCTTGGAAATCTCACACCCCTCCTACAATGAGCAGTTCTTC. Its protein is CASSLEISHPSYNEQFF.

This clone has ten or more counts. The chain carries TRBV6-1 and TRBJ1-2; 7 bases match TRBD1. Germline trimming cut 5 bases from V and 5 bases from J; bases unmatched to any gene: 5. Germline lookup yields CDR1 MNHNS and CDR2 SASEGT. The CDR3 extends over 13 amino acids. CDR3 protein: CASSRQGPYGYTF. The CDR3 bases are TGTGCCAGCAGTCGACAGGGCCCTTATGGCTACACCTTC.

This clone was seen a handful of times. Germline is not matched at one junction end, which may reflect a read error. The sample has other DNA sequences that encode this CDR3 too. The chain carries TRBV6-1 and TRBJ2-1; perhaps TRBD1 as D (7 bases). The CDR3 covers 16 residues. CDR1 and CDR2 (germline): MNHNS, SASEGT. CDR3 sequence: CASSGGGLHWGNEQFF. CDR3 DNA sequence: TGTGCTAGCAGTGGAGGGGGCCTTCACTGGGGGAATGAGCAGTTCTTC.

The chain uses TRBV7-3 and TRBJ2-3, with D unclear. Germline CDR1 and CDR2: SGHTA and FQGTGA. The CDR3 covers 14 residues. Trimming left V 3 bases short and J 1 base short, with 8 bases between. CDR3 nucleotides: TGTGCCAGCAGCTTCGGTGGGCGCACAGATACGCAGTATTTT. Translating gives CASSFGGRTDTQYF.

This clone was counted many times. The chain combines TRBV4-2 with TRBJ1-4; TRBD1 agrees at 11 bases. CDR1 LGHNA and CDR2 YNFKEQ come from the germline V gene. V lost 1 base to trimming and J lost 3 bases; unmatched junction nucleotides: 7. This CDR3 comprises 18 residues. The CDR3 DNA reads TGTGCCAGCAGCCAAGGGACAGGGGGCGCACTCGCTAATGAAAAACTGTTTTTT. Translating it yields CASSQGTGGALANEKLFF.

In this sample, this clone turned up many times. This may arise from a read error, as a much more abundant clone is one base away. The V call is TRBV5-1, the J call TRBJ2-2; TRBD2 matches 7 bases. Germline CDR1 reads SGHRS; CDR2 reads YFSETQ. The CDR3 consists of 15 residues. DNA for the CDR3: TGCGCCGGCAGCTTCGCGGGGGTAGACACCGGGGAGCTGTTTTTT. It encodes CAGSFAGVDTGELFF.

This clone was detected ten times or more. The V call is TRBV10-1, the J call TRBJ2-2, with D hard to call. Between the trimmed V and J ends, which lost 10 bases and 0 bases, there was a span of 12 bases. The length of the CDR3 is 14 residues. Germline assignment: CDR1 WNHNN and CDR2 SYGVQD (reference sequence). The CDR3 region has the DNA TGCGCCACCTCTCGGCACTCGAACACCGGGGAGCTGTTTTTT. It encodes CATSRHSNTGELFF.

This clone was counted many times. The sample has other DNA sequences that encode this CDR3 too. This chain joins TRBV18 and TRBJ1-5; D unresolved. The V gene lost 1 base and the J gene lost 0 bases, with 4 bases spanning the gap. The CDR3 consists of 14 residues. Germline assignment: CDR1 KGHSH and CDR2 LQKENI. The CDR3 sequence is CASSPLDSNQPQHF. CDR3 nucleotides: TGTGCCAGCTCACCACTCGATAGCAATCAGCCCCAGCATTTT. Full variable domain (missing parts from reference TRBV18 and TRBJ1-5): NAGVMQNPRHLVRRRGQEARLRCSPMKGHSHVYWYRQLPEEGLKFMVYLQKENIIDESGMPKERFSAEFPKEGPSILRIQQVVRGDSAAYFCASSPLDSNQPQHFGDGTRLSIL.

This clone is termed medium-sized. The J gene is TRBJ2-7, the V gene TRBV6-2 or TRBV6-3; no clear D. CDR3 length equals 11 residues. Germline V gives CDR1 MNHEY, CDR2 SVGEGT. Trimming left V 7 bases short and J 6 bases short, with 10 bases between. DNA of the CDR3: TGTGCCAGCACGTGGCGGTTCGAGCAGTACTTC. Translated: CASTWRFEQYF.

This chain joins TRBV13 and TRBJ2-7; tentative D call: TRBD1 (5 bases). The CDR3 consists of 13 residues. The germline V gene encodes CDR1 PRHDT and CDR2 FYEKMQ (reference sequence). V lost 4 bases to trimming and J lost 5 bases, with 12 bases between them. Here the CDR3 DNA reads TGTGCCAGCAGCTGGCAGGGCGATGACGAGCAGTACTTC. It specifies CASSWQGDDEQYF.

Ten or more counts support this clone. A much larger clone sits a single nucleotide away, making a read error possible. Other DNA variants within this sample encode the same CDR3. CDR3 nucleotide sequence: TGCAGCGCAGACTCTGGAAACACCATATACTTT. It encodes CSADSGNTIYF. The rearrangement links TRBV29-1 to TRBJ1-3; D is unresolved. This CDR3 has 11 residues. CDR1 is SQVTM, CDR2 ANQGSEA, per germline.

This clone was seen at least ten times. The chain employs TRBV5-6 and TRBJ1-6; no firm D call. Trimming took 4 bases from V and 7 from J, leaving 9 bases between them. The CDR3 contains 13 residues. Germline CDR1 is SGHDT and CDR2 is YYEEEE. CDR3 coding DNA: TGTGCCAGCAGCCGTCAAGAGAATTCACCCCTCCACTTT. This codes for CASSRQENSPLHF.

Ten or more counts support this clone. The CDR3 DNA reads TGTGCCAGCAGCTCCCCCCGGGACAGCGGTCAAGAGACCCAGTACTTC. Translated: CASSSPRDSGQETQYF. The chain recombines TRBV7-9 with TRBJ2-5, with 7 bases identical to TRBD1. The CDR3 covers 16 residues. J was trimmed by 2 bases and V by 4 bases; bases with no gene match: 10. Germline V CDR1 and CDR2: SEHNR, FQNEAQ (reference sequence).

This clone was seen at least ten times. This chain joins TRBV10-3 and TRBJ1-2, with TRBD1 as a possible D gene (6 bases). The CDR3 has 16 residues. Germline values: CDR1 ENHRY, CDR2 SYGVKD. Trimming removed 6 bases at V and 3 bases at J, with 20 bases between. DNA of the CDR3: TGTGCCATCAGGAACCCTGTTCTAAGGGGGTACTATGGCTACACCTTC. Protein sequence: CAIRNPVLRGYYGYTF.

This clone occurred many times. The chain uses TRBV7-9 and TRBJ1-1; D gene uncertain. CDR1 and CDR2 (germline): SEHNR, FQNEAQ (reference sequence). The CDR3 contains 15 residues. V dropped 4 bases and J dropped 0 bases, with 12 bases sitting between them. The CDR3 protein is CASSSLRELNTEAFF. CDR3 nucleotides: TGTGCCAGCAGCTCATTGAGGGAGTTGAACACTGAAGCTTTCTTT.

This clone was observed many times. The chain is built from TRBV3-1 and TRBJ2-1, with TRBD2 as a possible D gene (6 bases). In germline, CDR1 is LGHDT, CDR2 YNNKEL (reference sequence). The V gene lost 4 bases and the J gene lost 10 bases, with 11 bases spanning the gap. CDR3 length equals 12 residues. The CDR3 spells CASSRQSGEQFF. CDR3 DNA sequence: TGTGCCAGCAGCCGACAGAGCGGGGAGCAGTTCTTC.

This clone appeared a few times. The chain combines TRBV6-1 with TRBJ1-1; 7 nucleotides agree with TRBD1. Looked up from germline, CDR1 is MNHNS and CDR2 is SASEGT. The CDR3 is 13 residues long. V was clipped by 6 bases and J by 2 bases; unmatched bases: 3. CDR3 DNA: TGTGCCAGCAGGACAGGGAGCAACACTGAAGCTTTCTTT. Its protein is CASRTGSNTEAFF.

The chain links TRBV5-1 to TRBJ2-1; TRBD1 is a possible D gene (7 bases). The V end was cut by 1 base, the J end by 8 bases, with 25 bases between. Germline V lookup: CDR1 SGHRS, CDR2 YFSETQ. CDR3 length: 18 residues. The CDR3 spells CASSLLGVAREQGDEQFF. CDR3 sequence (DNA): TGCGCCAGCAGCTTGTTGGGCGTTGCTCGGGAGCAGGGGGATGAGCAGTTCTTC.

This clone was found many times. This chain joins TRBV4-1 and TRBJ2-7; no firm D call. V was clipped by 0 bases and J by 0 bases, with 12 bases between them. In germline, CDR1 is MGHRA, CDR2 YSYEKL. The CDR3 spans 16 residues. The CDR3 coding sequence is TGCGCCAGCAGCCAAGATCCGGCTTCTCTCTCCTACGAGCAGTACTTC. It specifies CASSQDPASLSYEQYF.

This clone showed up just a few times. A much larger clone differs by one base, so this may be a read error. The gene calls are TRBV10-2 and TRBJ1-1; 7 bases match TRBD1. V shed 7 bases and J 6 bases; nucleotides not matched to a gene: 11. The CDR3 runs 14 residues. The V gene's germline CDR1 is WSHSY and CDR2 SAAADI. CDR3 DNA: TGCGCCAGCACCACACCCGACAGGGCGGCTGAAGCTTTCTTT. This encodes CASTTPDRAAEAFF.

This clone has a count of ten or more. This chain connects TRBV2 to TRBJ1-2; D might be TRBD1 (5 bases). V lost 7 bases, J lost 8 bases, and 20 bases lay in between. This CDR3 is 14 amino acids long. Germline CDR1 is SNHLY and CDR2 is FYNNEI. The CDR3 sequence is CASTDGGWVGGYTF. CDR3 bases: TGTGCCAGCACCGACGGGGGGTGGGTTGGAGGCTACACCTTC.

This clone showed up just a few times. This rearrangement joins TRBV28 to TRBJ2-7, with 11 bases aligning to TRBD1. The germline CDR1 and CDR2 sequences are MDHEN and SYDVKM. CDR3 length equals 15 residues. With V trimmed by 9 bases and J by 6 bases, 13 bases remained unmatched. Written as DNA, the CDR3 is TGTGCCAGTGTATACCGGGACAGGGGGACCAGCGAGCAGTACTTC. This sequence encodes CASVYRDRGTSEQYF. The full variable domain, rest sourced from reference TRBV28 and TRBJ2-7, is DVKVTQSSRYLVKRTGEKVFLECVQDMDHENMFWYRQDPGLGLRLIYFSYDVKMKEKGDIPEGYSVSREKKERFSLILESASTNQTSMYLCASVYRDRGTSEQYFGPGTRLTVT.

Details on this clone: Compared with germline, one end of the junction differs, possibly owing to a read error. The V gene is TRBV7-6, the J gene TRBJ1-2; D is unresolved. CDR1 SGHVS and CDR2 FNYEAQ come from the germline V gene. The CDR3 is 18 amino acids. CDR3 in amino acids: CASSLYFPTAVDNHGYTF. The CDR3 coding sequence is TGTGCCAGCAGCTTATATTTTCCGACCGCCGTGGATAACCATGGCTACACCTTC.

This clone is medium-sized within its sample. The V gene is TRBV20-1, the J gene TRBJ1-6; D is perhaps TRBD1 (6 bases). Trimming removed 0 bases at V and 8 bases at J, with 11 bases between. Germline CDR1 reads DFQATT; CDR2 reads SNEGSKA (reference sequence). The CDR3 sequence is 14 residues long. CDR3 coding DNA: TGCAGTGCTAGAGAACGGACAGCGTATTCACCCCTCCACTTT. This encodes CSARERTAYSPLHF.